This T cell receptor (beta chain) emerged from a study of blood T cell repertoires in COVID-19. The repertoire was sequenced with immunoSEQ multiplex PCR; TCRdb's copy has only in-frame clones and lacks some. The table includes around 77,000 clones, 82% detected once. V lost 0 bases, J lost 6 bases, and 16 bases lay in between. Germline loops: CDR1 SGHRS, CDR2 YFSETQ. CDR3 length equals 15 residues. The rearrangement links TRBV5-1 to TRBJ2-7; TRBD2 might be the D (5 bases). Material: peripheral blood. The clonotype originates from a human donor in a cohort sampled during active COVID-19. Here the CDR3 reads CASSLDSGNSREQYF. The CDR3 nucleotides are TGCGCCAGCAGCTTGGATTCCGGGAACAGTCGCGAGCAGTACTTC.